This TCR beta chain comes out of a study of tumor-infiltrating lymphocytes in primary liver carcinoma. As for the study in general: Spanning 30 to 69 years of age, the patients were men and women.

As to this clonotype: The junction differs from germline at one of its ends, possibly a read error.

The CDR3 is made up of 15 amino acids. Germline V CDR1 and CDR2: SEHNR, FQNEAQ (reference sequence). Starting from roughly 540 ng of total RNA, TCR beta cDNA was produced with a primer in the constant region. Three-round nested multiplex PCR performed with slightly modified ARM-PCR produced the TCR beta libraries. TRBV1-TRBV30 forward primers and a C-beta reverse primer were used in the first two PCR rounds, which each ran for ten to eleven cycles. TCRdb re-analysed the multiplex PCR reads in MiXCR, keeping a single row per CDR3 protein. The sample lists 150,000 to 200,000 distinct CDR3 sequences, just under 85% occurring once. Bulk tissue was left unsorted, and RNA and DNA were co-extracted from 20-30 mg of it.

This receptor was identified in a man in his forties with primary liver carcinoma and hepatitis B virus infection. This rearrangement joins TRBV7-9 to TRBJ2-7; TRBD2 aligns across 13 bases. The material sequenced was tumor tissue from primary liver carcinoma. CDR3 in amino acids: CASSRGTSGAYEQYF. The CDR3 nucleotides are TGTGCAAGCAGCCGCGGGACTAGCGGGGCCTATGAGCAGTACTTC.